The rows below give T cell receptor beta chains drawn from one sample of a study of response to subunit inactivated influenza vaccine. MiXCR was run by TCRdb on the RT-PCR reads, yielding one entry per CDR3 protein. The table records a few hundred thousand distinct CDR3 sequences, about a fifth of them present only once. Specimen: PBMCs from blood, collected approximately 20 months after vaccination. The origin of the receptors is a man between 50 and 75 years old who received an inactivated influenza vaccine. Both conserved end residues are part of each CDR3. The D gene is left open where the match is weak. The size of a clone is reported for some rows only, either as once, few or many, or as a class for expanded clones.

J gene: TRBJ1-5
V gene: TRBV6-1
clone size: many
D gene: NA
CDR3 DNA: TGTGCCAGCAGTCCTACTTGGGGGGCGGCTGGCAATCAGCCCCAGCATTTT
CDR3 protein: CASSPTWGAAGNQPQHF

J gene: TRBJ1-2
V gene: TRBV7-2
clone size: NA
D gene: NA
CDR3 DNA: TGTGCCAGCAGCTTAGTATTTAGTGGCTACACCTTC
CDR3 protein: CASSLVFSGYTF

J gene: TRBJ1-1
V gene: TRBV28
clone size: many
D gene: TRBD1
CDR3 DNA: TGTGCCAGCAGTCCGATGACAGGGGGTGTGAACACTGAAGCTTTCTTT
CDR3 protein: CASSPMTGGVNTEAFF

J gene: TRBJ1-1
V gene: TRBV5-6
clone size: few
D gene: NA
CDR3 DNA: TGTGCCAGCAGCTTGGCTACAGTTGAAGCTTTCTTC
CDR3 protein: CASSLATVEAFF

J gene: TRBJ2-1
V gene: TRBV29-1
clone size: few
D gene: NA
CDR3 DNA: TGCAGCGTTGGCCTAGGGGAAAACCAAGGCTACAATGAGCAGTTCTTC
CDR3 protein: CSVGLGENQGYNEQFF

J gene: TRBJ1-2
V gene: TRBV20-1
clone size: few
D gene: TRBD1
CDR3 DNA: TGCAGTGCTAGAGATGGGACAGGGGGGAGAAAAGGCTACACCTTC
CDR3 protein: CSARDGTGGRKGYTF

J gene: TRBJ1-4
V gene: TRBV6-5
clone size: few
D gene: NA
CDR3 DNA: TGTGCCAGCAGTTACTCGACAGTTGATTTTACTAATGAAAAACTGTTTTTT
CDR3 protein: CASSYSTVDFTNEKLFF

J gene: TRBJ1-6
V gene: TRBV15
clone size: few
D gene: TRBD1
CDR3 DNA: TGTGCCACCAGCAGAGACCTGGGACAGGACGGTTCACCCCTCCACTTT
CDR3 protein: CATSRDLGQDGSPLHF

J gene: TRBJ1-1
V gene: TRBV7-4
clone size: NA
D gene: NA
CDR3 DNA: TGTGCCAGCAGCTCGAGGGGTGAGGGCAGCATCACTGAAGCTTTCTTT
CDR3 protein: CASSSRGEGSITEAFF

J gene: TRBJ1-2
V gene: TRBV6-2/TRBV6-3
clone size: few
D gene: NA
CDR3 DNA: TGTGCCAGCAGTTACACCCGCGGTTTTAACTATGGCTACACCTTC
CDR3 protein: CASSYTRGFNYGYTF

J gene: TRBJ2-5
V gene: TRBV27
clone size: NA
D gene: TRBD2
CDR3 DNA: TGTGCCAGCAGTTTATACTATCTAGCGGGGAAAGAGACCCAGTACTTC
CDR3 protein: CASSLYYLAGKETQYF

J gene: TRBJ2-4
V gene: TRBV7-9
clone size: few
D gene: NA
CDR3 DNA: TGTGCCAGCAGCCAGGCCCTCACCTCATGGGAAAACATTCAGTACTTC
CDR3 protein: CASSQALTSWENIQYF

J gene: TRBJ1-2
V gene: TRBV9
clone size: NA
D gene: NA
CDR3 DNA: TGTGCCAGCAGCGTAGGGAATAACTATGGCTACACCTTC
CDR3 protein: CASSVGNNYGYTF

J gene: TRBJ2-7
V gene: TRBV4-2
clone size: NA
D gene: NA
CDR3 DNA: TGTGCCAGCAGCCAAGAAGGCGGGAAATCCTACGAGCAGTACTTC
CDR3 protein: CASSQEGGKSYEQYF

J gene: TRBJ2-7
V gene: TRBV2
clone size: few
D gene: NA
CDR3 DNA: TGTGCCAGCAGTGAAAACTGGGAGCAGTACTTC
CDR3 protein: CASSENWEQYF

J gene: TRBJ1-6
V gene: TRBV12-2
clone size: NA
D gene: NA
CDR3 DNA: TGTGCAAGTCGCTTATGGGGACAGGGGGTTCCCCTCCACTTT
CDR3 protein: CASRLWGQGVPLHF

J gene: TRBJ2-7
V gene: TRBV20-1
clone size: NA
D gene: TRBD2
CDR3 DNA: TGCAGTGCAAAAAAGGGACTAGCGGTTTACGAGCAGTACTTC
CDR3 protein: CSAKKGLAVYEQYF

J gene: TRBJ1-5
V gene: TRBV6-2/TRBV6-3
clone size: many
D gene: NA
CDR3 DNA: TGTGCCAGCAGTTACTCGTTACGACAGAACAATCAGCCCCAGCATTTT
CDR3 protein: CASSYSLRQNNQPQHF